This record looks at one T cell receptor beta chain sequence and its context. This record comes from a study of T cell changes during pregnancy in multiple sclerosis. The V gene lost 3 bases and the J gene lost 2 bases, with 11 bases spanning the gap. Per the germline V gene, CDR1 is MNHEY and CDR2 is SMNVEV (reference sequence). This CDR3 has 16 residues. Repertoires were generated with immunoSEQ multiplex PCR, while TCRdb's copy carries only in-frame clones and drops some. This table has fewer than 45,000 clones, 88% appearing once. The sequence came from a female donor with multiple sclerosis, enrolled in a pregnancy study. The material was CD8+ T cells from peripheral blood mononuclear cells, obtained in the third trimester of pregnancy. This chain links TRBV27 with TRBJ2-6; a possible D gene is TRBD1 (5 bases). The CDR3 nucleotides are TGTGCCAGCAGTTTTAGTGGGGCGACTGGGGCCAACGTCCTGACTTTC. It encodes CASSFSGATGANVLTF.